Below, 25 T cell receptor beta chains from the same sample are listed, as sequenced in a study of response to subunit inactivated influenza vaccine. TCRdb reanalysed the RT-PCR reads using MiXCR and keeps one entry per CDR3 protein. The table has 700,000 to 800,000 distinct CDR3 sequences, roughly 18% seen once. Here the sequenced sample was PBMCs from blood, taken 5 to 6 days after vaccination. The receptors were sampled from a man aged 45-65 years who received an inactivated influenza vaccine.

This clonotype was observed a few times. The J gene is TRBJ1-1, the V gene TRBV12-3 or TRBV12-4; D is undetermined. The V gene lost 1 base and the J gene lost 1 base, with 7 bases spanning the gap. The CDR3 covers 14 residues. The CDR3 reads CASSLEVGNTEAFF. The CDR3 DNA is TGTGCCAGCAGTTTAGAGGTAGGGAACACTGAAGCTTTCTTT.

A few counts support this clonotype. This rearrangement joins TRBV4-1 to TRBJ1-5; D gene unclear. Trimming took off 2 bases at V and 3 bases at J, with 8 bases between the two ends. This CDR3 has 14 amino acids. Germline loops: CDR1 MGHRA, CDR2 YSYEKL. The CDR3 coding sequence is TGCGCCAGCAGCCAACCGGGCCTCAATCAGCCCCAGCATTTT. Its protein product is CASSQPGLNQPQHF.

This chain joins TRBV7-9 and TRBJ2-7; D may be TRBD1 or TRBD2 (5 bases each). Germline V gene lookup returns CDR1 SEHNR and CDR2 FQNEAQ (reference sequence). CDR3 length equals 12 residues. Between the trimmed V and J ends, which lost 3 bases and 6 bases, there was a span of 9 bases. The CDR3 sequence is CASSFIGAEQYF. The CDR3, as DNA: TGTGCCAGCAGCTTTATCGGGGCCGAGCAGTACTTC.

The rearrangement joins TRBV4-1 to TRBJ1-4; 7 nucleotides match TRBD1. V shed 2 bases, J shed 4 bases, and the junction held 4 bases outside the gene matches. Looked up from germline, CDR1 is MGHRA and CDR2 is YSYEKL. This CDR3 spans 15 amino acids. CDR3 DNA: TGCGCCAGCAGCCAAACCGGGACAGTTAATGAAAAACTGTTTTTT. Translation: CASSQTGTVNEKLFF.

This clonotype was seen a handful of times. V is TRBV5-1 and J is TRBJ1-1, with a tentative D call TRBD1 (6 bases). Germline values: CDR1 SGHRS, CDR2 YFSETQ. This CDR3 region has 16 residues. Trimming removed 4 bases from V and 5 bases from J, with 21 bases in between. The CDR3 bases are TGCGCCAGCAGCGATGTACCGGGACACCGAGGGACTGAAGCTTTCTTT. It encodes CASSDVPGHRGTEAFF.

This clonotype has ten or more counts. The chain has TRBV20-1 and TRBJ2-7; D is undetermined. The CDR3 spans 10 residues. V was pared by 6 bases and J by 6 bases, with 9 bases between. Germline values: CDR1 DFQATT, CDR2 SNEGSKA (reference sequence). CDR3 residues: CSALRGEQYF. CDR3 bases: TGCAGTGCCTTACGCGGCGAGCAGTACTTC.

The chain employs TRBV20-1 and TRBJ2-1, with D possibly being TRBD2 (7 bases). Germline V CDR1 and CDR2: DFQATT, SNEGSKA (reference sequence). The V gene lost 5 bases and the J gene lost 5 bases, with 34 bases spanning the gap. The CDR3 extends over 20 amino acids. CDR3 protein: CSAQTGGIRLAGVRDNEQFF. The CDR3 region has the DNA TGCAGTGCTCAGACAGGTGGGATCAGACTAGCAGGAGTAAGAGACAATGAGCAGTTCTTC.

V and J are TRBV20-1 and TRBJ2-1; 8 nucleotides match TRBD1. Unmatched junction bases numbered 9, after V lost 0 bases and J lost 14 bases. The V gene's germline CDR1 is DFQATT and CDR2 SNEGSKA (reference sequence). The CDR3 is 13 amino acids. The DNA for the CDR3 is TGCAGTGCTAGAGAAACTCAGGGGGCTGGGGAGTTCTTC. Its protein is CSARETQGAGEFF.

The V gene is TRBV6-1, the J gene TRBJ1-5; the match to TRBD1 covers 7 bases. Trimming removed 6 bases from V and 7 bases from J; junction bases left unmatched: 6. The CDR3 length is 13 residues. Germline assignment: CDR1 MNHNS and CDR2 SASEGT. The CDR3 here is CASRLYRGQPQHF. The CDR3 nucleotides are TGTGCCAGCAGACTCTACAGGGGACAGCCCCAGCATTTT.

The chain carries TRBV20-1 and TRBJ2-7; D tentatively fits TRBD1 or TRBD2 (5 bases each). V was cut by 6 bases and J by 0 bases, with 15 bases left in between. From germline, CDR1 is DFQATT and CDR2 SNEGSKA (reference sequence). The CDR3 totals 14 residues. The CDR3 region has the DNA TGCAGTGCCTGCCGGGACCTCAGCTCCTACGAGCAGTACTTC. Encoded protein: CSACRDLSSYEQYF.

The gene calls are TRBV11-2 and TRBJ2-5, with D possibly TRBD1 on 6 matching bases. This CDR3 is built from 16 residues. Trimming took 1 base from V and 4 from J, leaving 16 bases between them. Germline V lookup: CDR1 SGHAT, CDR2 FQNNGV. The CDR3 spells CASSLGWDTLGETQYF. CDR3 bases: TGTGCCAGCAGCTTAGGATGGGACACTTTGGGAGAGACCCAGTACTTC.

This chain links TRBV11-2 with TRBJ2-5; 12 bases map to TRBD2. CDR3 length: 17 amino acids. The junction had 6 bases not matched to a gene; V was cut back by 1 base and J by 3 bases. Germline CDR1 SGHAT, CDR2 FQNNGV. CDR3 bases: TGTGCCAGCAGCTTAGGTCTAGCGGGGGGGGTAGAAGAGACCCAGTACTTC. Its protein product is CASSLGLAGGVEETQYF.

This clonotype has a handful of counts. This chain connects TRBV20-1 to TRBJ2-1, with 8 bases lining up with TRBD2. Germline V lookup: CDR1 DFQATT, CDR2 SNEGSKA (reference sequence). The CDR3 has 15 amino acids. Unmatched junction bases numbered 10, after V lost 5 bases and J lost 4 bases. CDR3 sequence reads: CSASGRALKYNEQFF. The CDR3 DNA sequence: TGCAGTGCTTCCGGGAGGGCCCTCAAGTACAATGAGCAGTTCTTC.

This clonotype turned up a few times. The rearrangement links TRBV28 to TRBJ2-7; a possible D gene is TRBD1 (5 bases). V was trimmed by 2 bases and J by 6 bases, leaving 14 bases between them. This CDR3 comprises 14 residues. Germline assignment: CDR1 MDHEN and CDR2 SYDVKM. The CDR3 DNA reads TGTGCCAGCAGTTTAATAAAGACAGCCTCCGAGCAGTACTTC. As protein: CASSLIKTASEQYF.

There are many counts of this clonotype. The rearrangement links TRBV5-1 to TRBJ2-7; tentatively, D is TRBD2 (5 bases). V lost 4 bases to trimming and J lost 5 bases, with 10 bases between them. CDR3 length equals 12 residues. Looked up from germline, CDR1 is SGHRS and CDR2 is YFSETQ. The CDR3 reads CASSTGLDEQYF. The CDR3 region has the DNA TGCGCCAGCAGCACTGGACTGGACGAGCAGTACTTC.

The chain uses TRBV3-1 and TRBJ2-1; 9 bases are shared with TRBD2. The germline CDR1 and CDR2 sequences are LGHDT and YNNKEL (reference sequence). The J segment lost 6 bases and the V segment lost 1 base, leaving 4 bases of the junction unmatched. The length of the CDR3 is 15 residues. CDR3: CASSQGGLAFNEQFF. CDR3 nucleotides: TGTGCCAGCAGCCAAGGGGGACTAGCATTCAATGAGCAGTTCTTC.

This rearrangement joins TRBV20-1 to TRBJ2-5; 11 bases match TRBD1. The CDR3 runs 15 residues. Germline V gene data show CDR1 as DFQATT and CDR2 as SNEGSKA (reference sequence). Germline trimming cut 4 bases from V and 5 bases from J; bases unmatched to any gene: 9. CDR3 amino acids: CSAIGRTGGVETQYF. CDR3 sequence (DNA): TGCAGTGCTATCGGCAGGACAGGGGGCGTGGAGACCCAGTACTTC.

The genes are TRBV10-1 and TRBJ1-5; the match to TRBD1 covers 7 bases. V lost 4 bases and J lost 4; bases outside the gene matches: 4. Germline V CDR1 and CDR2: WNHNN, SYGVQD (reference sequence). CDR3 size: 14 residues. CDR3 in DNA: TGCGCCAGCAGTGCAGGGGGGGCAAATCAGCCCCAGCATTTT. Its translation is CASSAGGANQPQHF.

The rearrangement links TRBV20-1 to TRBJ2-6; the D is unclear. The V end was cut by 3 bases, the J end by 0 bases, with 12 bases between. This CDR3 is 16 amino acids long. Germline loops: CDR1 DFQATT, CDR2 SNEGSKA (reference sequence). CDR3 protein: CSARKVRGSGANVLTF. The CDR3 nucleotides are TGCAGTGCTAGGAAAGTCCGAGGCTCTGGGGCCAACGTCCTGACTTTC.

This clonotype was counted many times. The chain joins TRBV2 to TRBJ2-1; tentative D call: TRBD1 (5 bases). Germline values: CDR1 SNHLY, CDR2 FYNNEI. CDR3 length: 13 amino acids. Trimming stripped 7 bases from V and 7 bases from J, with 14 bases between. CDR3 in DNA: TGTGCCAGCACCAAAATGACAGTTAATGAGCAGTTCTTC. It is translated as CASTKMTVNEQFF.

This clonotype was seen only a few times. V and J are TRBV29-1 and TRBJ1-1, with D possibly matching TRBD1 (6 bases). Trimming shortened V by 7 bases and J by 3 bases, and 15 bases separated the two germline ends. The CDR3 extends over 13 amino acids. CDR1 is SQVTM, CDR2 ANQGSEA, per germline. CDR3 nucleotides: TGCAGCGCCCGGGGCAGGGGAGACACTGAAGCTTTCTTT. It is translated as CSARGRGDTEAFF.

The chain joins TRBV4-3 to TRBJ2-1; weak D call: TRBD2 (5 bases). The CDR3 sequence is 16 residues long. CDR1 is LGHNA, CDR2 YSLEER, per germline. V lost 5 bases to trimming and J lost 0 bases, with 14 bases between them. The CDR3 DNA is TGCGCCAGCAGCGAAAGAGCGGATACCTCCTACAATGAGCAGTTCTTC. Its protein product is CASSERADTSYNEQFF.

The J gene is TRBJ2-7, the V gene TRBV5-4; D perhaps matches TRBD2 (5 bases). The germline gives CDR1 SGHNT, CDR2 YYREEE (reference sequence). The CDR3 runs to 15 residues. V gave up 4 bases and J gave up 0 bases, with 14 bases separating them. The CDR3 nucleotides read TGTGCCAGCAGCCGCGGAGGTGACAACTCCTACGAGCAGTACTTC. Protein: CASSRGGDNSYEQYF.

This clonotype came up many times. The chain recombines TRBV29-1 with TRBJ2-3; tentatively, D is TRBD1 (6 bases). Trimming took 3 bases from V and 4 from J, leaving 8 bases between them. The CDR3 spans 12 residues. Germline V gives CDR1 SQVTM, CDR2 ANQGSEA. The CDR3 sequence is CSVDSGADTQYF. CDR3 DNA: TGCAGCGTTGATTCAGGGGCAGATACGCAGTATTTT.

This clonotype was counted only a few times. The V gene is TRBV2, the J gene TRBJ1-4; 9 bases agree with TRBD1. In germline, CDR1 is SNHLY, CDR2 FYNNEI. Unmatched junction bases numbered 1, after V lost 5 bases and J lost 6 bases. This CDR3 contains 13 residues. The CDR3 sequence: CASSRDRDEKLFF. CDR3 DNA: TGTGCCAGCAGTCGGGACAGGGATGAAAAACTGTTTTTT. Together with reference TRBV2 and TRBJ1-4, the CDR3 gives the full variable domain: EPEVTQTPSHQVTQMGQEVILRCVPISNHLYFYWYRQILGQKVEFLVSFYNNEISEKSEIFDDQFSVERPDGSNFTLKIRSTKLEDSAMYFCASSRDRDEKLFFGSGTQLSVL.